This T cell receptor beta chain was captured in a study of technical replicates of blood from a few donors. Libraries were prepared by immunoSEQ multiplex PCR; TCRdb keeps only in-frame clonotypes and omits some of them. The sample gives more than 55,000 clones, 85% to 95% of which show up once; about 0.4% is in the top ten. Per germline, CDR1 MNHNY and CDR2 SVGAGI (reference sequence). The V end lost 5 bases, the J end lost 6 bases, and 10 bases lay between the germline ends. There are 13 residues in the CDR3. This receptor was taken from a human donor in good health. The specimen was T cells isolated from PBMCs. V is TRBV6-6 and J is TRBJ1-4, with D possibly TRBD1 on 6 matching bases. This CDR3 is CASSTQGYEKLFF. CDR3 sequence (DNA): TGTGCCAGCAGTACACAGGGTTATGAAAAACTGTTTTTT.